This TCR beta chain was captured in a study of Graves' ophthalmopathy and Graves' hyperthyroidism. V gave up 1 base and J gave up 7 bases, with 16 bases separating them. The CDR3 is 15 amino acids. This clonotype showed up just a few times. Amplified TCR beta CDR3 regions were obtained using RNA transcripts as template. Investigators did first-round RT-PCR with HTBI primers, then second-round multiplex PCR. TCRdb called the multiplex PCR reads again in MiXCR, with one record for every CDR3 protein. The table shows hundreds of thousands of distinct CDR3 sequences, with about 15% occurring only once. This receptor was taken from a woman in her twenties or thirties with Graves' ophthalmopathy. The sequenced sample consisted of blood. The chain has TRBV12-3 or TRBV12-4 and TRBJ1-2; TRBD1 might be the D (5 bases). CDR3 sequence (DNA): TGTGCCAGCAGTTTAGGGGGCGTGGCAGGGTTTGGCTACACCTTC. It specifies CASSLGGVAGFGYTF.